This TCR beta chain was retrieved from a study of T-cell reconstitution after alpha-beta-depleted transplantation in children. Study results and limitations: There were some patients whose high TCRbeta diversity at day 60 came from surviving recipient T cells and thymic progenitors. Several hundred expanded graft clones reportedly supplied alpha-beta T cells about two months after transplant. T-cell numbers and diversity one year post-transplant derived largely from freshly generated T cells.

Trimming took off 4 bases at V and 4 bases at J, with 8 bases between the two ends. In germline, CDR1 is SEHNR, CDR2 FQNEAQ (reference sequence). The CDR3 is 12 residues long. This clonotype showed up just a few times. Its specificity is not known. It was with unique molecular identifiers that the TCRbeta library was prepared. TCRdb re-called the PCR reads with MiXCR, one entry per CDR3 protein. The data contain just over 950,000 distinct CDR3 sequences, around 30% of them singletons. This specimen was PBMCs, mostly from graft donor cells, taken 360 days after TCRalphabeta/CD19-depleted stem cell transplant. This receptor was identified in a boy under two years old who had a stem cell transplant for SCID, so the T cells may come from the graft donor. V and J are TRBV7-9 and TRBJ2-7; possible D gene TRBD2, 5 bases. The CDR3 loop reads CASSSRDYEQYF. The DNA for the CDR3 is TGTGCCAGCAGCTCGAGGGATTACGAGCAGTACTTC.